Sequencing of this T cell receptor (beta chain) was carried out in a study of T cell changes during pregnancy in multiple sclerosis. Measured with immunoSEQ multiplex PCR; TCRdb has only the in-frame clones, and not every one. The sample lists 49,000 or so clones; about 90% were seen once. This specimen consisted of CD4+ T cells from peripheral blood mononuclear cells, obtained in the second trimester of pregnancy. This receptor was obtained from a female donor in good health, enrolled as a control in a pregnancy study.

CDR3 bases: TGTGCCAGCGGGACCACTTGGCAGGGGAACTATGGCTACACCTTC. Protein product: CASGTTWQGNYGYTF. The rearrangement joins TRBV27 to TRBJ1-2; possibly TRBD1 for D (6 bases). Deletions cut 8 bases from V and 2 bases from J, with 18 bases between. The CDR3 length is 15 residues. Looked up from germline, CDR1 is MNHEY and CDR2 is SMNVEV (reference sequence).